The present T cell receptor beta chain was sequenced within a study of control samples from healthy donors and cancer patients. Data came from immunoSEQ multiplex PCR; TCRdb stores just in-frame clones and leaves some out. The table has around 150,000 clones, approximately 86% seen once. This clonotype was sampled from a man in his late teens or twenties in good health. The source material was blood.

The DNA of the CDR3 is TGTGCCAGCAGCTTTGAGGGTCCCCACAATGAGCAGTTCTTC. Amino acids: CASSFEGPHNEQFF. The chain is built from TRBV5-8 and TRBJ2-1, with D maybe TRBD2 (5 bases). The CDR3 has 14 amino acids. Trimming took 2 bases from V and 5 from J, leaving 11 bases between them. Germline V gene data show CDR1 as SGHTS and CDR2 as YDEGEE.